This T cell receptor beta chain was obtained from a study of shared T cell receptors in the human thymus. This clone was counted only a few times. Other DNA sequences from this sample encode an identical CDR3 as well. Profiled with immunoSEQ multiplex PCR; TCRdb holds only in-frame clones, not every one. Of roughly 550,000 clones in the sample, more than 75% are singletons; the top ten hold more than 0.01%. The same data also went into a second study, on human thymus T cells. According to that study: Thymus specimens were resections from corrective heart surgery. Thymic and blood repertoires appeared to display a bias in their usage of V and J genes. As related research reported, thymic repertoires overlapped highly among unrelated individuals.

The sequenced sample consisted of thymocytes. The TCR comes from a boy under three years old with a congenital heart defect.

CDR3 nucleotides: TGCAGTGCTAGGGGGGGCTACGAGCAGTACTTC. It codes for CSARGGYEQYF. This sequence joins TRBV20-1 and TRBJ2-7; maybe TRBD2 (6 bases). The CDR3 covers 11 residues. V lost 3 bases and J 3 bases, leaving 6 bases between the germline ends. Germline V gives CDR1 DFQATT, CDR2 SNEGSKA (reference sequence).